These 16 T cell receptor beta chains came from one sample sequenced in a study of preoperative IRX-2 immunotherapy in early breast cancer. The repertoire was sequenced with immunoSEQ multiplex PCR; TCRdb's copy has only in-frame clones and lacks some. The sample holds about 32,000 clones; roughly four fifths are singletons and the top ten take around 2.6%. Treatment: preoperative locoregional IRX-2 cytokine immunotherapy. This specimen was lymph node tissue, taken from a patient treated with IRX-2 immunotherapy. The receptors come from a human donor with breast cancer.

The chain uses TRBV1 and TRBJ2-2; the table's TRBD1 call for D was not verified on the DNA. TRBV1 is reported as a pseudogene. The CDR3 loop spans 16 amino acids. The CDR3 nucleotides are TGCGCCAGCAGCTTAGGTGTTCGCCCTGGGCAAGGGGAGCTGTTTTTT. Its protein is CASSLGVRPGQGELFF.

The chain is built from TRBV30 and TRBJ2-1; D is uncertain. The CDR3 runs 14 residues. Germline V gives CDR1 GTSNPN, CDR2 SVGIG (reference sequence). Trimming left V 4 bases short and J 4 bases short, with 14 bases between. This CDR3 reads CAWNVALGYNEQFF. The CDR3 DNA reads TGTGCCTGGAATGTAGCCCTTGGGTACAATGAGCAGTTCTTC.

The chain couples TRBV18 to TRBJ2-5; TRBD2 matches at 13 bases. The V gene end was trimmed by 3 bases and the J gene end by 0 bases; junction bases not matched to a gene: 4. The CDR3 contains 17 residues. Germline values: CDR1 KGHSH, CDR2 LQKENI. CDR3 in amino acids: CASSPQLAGGHQETQYF. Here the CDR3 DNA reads TGTGCCAGCTCACCTCAACTAGCGGGAGGGCACCAAGAGACCCAGTACTTC.

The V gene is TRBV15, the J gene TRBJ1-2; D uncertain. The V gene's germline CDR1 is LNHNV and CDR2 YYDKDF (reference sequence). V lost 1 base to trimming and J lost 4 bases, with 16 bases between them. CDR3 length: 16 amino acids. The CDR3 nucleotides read TGTGCCACCAGCAGAGCGACGACACGAATGGGCTATGGCTACACCTTC. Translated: CATSRATTRMGYGYTF.

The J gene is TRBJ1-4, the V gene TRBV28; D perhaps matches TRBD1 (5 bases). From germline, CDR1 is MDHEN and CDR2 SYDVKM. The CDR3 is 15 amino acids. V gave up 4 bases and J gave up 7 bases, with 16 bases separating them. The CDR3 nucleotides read TGTGCCAGCAGTTGGAAGGGGAGATTTCTTGAAAAACTGTTTTTT. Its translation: CASSWKGRFLEKLFF.

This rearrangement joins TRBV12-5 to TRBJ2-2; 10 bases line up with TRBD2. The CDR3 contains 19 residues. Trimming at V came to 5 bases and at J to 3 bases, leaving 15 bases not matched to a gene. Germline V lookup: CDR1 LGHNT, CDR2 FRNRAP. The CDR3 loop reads CASGHTQASGGGHTGELFF. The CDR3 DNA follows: TGTGCTAGTGGTCACACCCAAGCTAGCGGGGGAGGCCACACCGGGGAGCTGTTTTTT.

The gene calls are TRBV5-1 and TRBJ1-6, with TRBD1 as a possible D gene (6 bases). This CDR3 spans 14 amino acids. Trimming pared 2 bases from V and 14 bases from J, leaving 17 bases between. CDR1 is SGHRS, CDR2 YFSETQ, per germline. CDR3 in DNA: TGCGCCAGCAGCTTCATGCCGGGGGCTGAGGCCCTCCACTTT. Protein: CASSFMPGAEALHF.

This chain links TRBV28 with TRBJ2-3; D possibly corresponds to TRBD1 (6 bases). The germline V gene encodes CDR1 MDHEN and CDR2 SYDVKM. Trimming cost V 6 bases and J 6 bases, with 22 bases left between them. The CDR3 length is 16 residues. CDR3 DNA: TGTGCCAGCAGGAAACAGGGAGTCGTCTTTGTGGATACGCAGTATTTT. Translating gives CASRKQGVVFVDTQYF.

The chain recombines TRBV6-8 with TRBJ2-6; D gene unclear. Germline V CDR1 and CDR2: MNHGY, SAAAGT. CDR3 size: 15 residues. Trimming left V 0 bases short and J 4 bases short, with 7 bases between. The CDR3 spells CASSYSGTGANVLTF. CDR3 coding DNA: TGTGCCAGCAGTTACTCGGGTACCGGGGCCAACGTCCTGACTTTC.

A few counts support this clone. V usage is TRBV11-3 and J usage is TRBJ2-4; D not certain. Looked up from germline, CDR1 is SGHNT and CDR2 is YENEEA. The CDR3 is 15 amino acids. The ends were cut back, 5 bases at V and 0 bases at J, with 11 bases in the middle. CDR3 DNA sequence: TGTGCCAGCAGCCGTTCGCTACTAGCCAAAAACATTCAGTACTTC. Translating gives CASSRSLLAKNIQYF.

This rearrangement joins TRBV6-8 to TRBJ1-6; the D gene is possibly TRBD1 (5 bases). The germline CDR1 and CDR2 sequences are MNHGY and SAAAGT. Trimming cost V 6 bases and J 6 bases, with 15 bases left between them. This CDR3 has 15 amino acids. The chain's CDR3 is CASSFGTRGNSPLHF. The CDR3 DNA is TGTGCCAGCAGCTTTGGGACGCGGGGTAATTCACCCCTCCACTTT.

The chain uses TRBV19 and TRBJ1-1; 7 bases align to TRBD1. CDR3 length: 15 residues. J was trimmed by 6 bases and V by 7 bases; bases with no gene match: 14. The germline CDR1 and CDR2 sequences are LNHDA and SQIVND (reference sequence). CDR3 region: CASIPKNRGRPEAFF. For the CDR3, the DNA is TGTGCCAGTATCCCGAAAAACAGGGGCAGGCCTGAAGCTTTCTTT.

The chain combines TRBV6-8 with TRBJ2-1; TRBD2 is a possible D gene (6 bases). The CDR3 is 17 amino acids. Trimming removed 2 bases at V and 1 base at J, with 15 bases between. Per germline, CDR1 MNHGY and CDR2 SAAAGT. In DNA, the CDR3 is TGTGCCAGCAGTTACGATCCCGGGAGACTGTCCTACAATGAGCAGTTCTTC. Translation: CASSYDPGRLSYNEQFF.

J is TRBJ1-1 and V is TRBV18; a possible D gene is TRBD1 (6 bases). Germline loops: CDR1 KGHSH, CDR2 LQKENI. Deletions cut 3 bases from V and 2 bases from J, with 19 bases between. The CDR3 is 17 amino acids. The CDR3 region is CASSPLFSPGGNTEAFF. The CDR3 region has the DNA TGTGCCAGCTCACCTTTGTTTTCCCCTGGGGGCAACACTGAAGCTTTCTTT. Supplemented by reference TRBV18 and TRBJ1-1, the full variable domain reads NAGVMQNPRHLVRRRGQEARLRCSPMKGHSHVYWYRQLPEEGLKFMVYLQKENIIDESGMPKERFSAEFPKEGPSILRIQQVVRGDSAAYFCASSPLFSPGGNTEAFFGQGTRLTVV.

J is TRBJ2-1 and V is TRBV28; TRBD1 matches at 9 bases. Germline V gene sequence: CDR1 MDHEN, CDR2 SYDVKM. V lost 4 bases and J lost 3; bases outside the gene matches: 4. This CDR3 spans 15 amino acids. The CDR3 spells CASSSPTGGYNEQFF. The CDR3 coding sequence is TGTGCCAGCAGTTCGCCGACAGGGGGCTACAATGAGCAGTTCTTC.

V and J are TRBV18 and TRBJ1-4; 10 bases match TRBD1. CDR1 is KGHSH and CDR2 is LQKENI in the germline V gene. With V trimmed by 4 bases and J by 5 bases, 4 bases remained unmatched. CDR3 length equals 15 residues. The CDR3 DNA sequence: TGTGCCAGCTCACACAGGGACAGGGGCAATGAAAAACTGTTTTTT. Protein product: CASSHRDRGNEKLFF.